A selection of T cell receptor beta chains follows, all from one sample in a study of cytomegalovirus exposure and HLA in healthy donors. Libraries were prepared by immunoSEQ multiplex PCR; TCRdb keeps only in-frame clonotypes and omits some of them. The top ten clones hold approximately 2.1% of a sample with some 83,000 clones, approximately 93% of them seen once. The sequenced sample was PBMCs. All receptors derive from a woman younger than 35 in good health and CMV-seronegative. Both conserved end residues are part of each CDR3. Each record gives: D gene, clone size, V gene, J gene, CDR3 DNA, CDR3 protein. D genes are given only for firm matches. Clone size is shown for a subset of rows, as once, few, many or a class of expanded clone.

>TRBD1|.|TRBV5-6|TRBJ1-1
TGTGCCAGCAGCCCCGGGACAGGGGGGCTTAACACTGAAGCTTTCTTT
CASSPGTGGLNTEAFF
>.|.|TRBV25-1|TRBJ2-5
TGTGCCAGCAGGGGGTTGGGGGCTCAAGAGACCCAGTACTTC
CASRGLGAQETQYF
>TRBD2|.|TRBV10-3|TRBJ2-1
TGTGCCATCAGTAGGACTAGCGTTGATGAGCAGTTCTTC
CAISRTSVDEQFF
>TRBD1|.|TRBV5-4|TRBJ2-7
TGTGCCAGCAGCCGGACAACAGGGGCTAACTCCTACGAGCAGTACTTC
CASSRTTGANSYEQYF
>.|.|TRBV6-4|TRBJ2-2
TGTGCCAGCAGTGCCACAGGCACCGGGGAGCTGTTTTTT
CASSATGTGELFF
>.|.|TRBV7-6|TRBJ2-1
TGTGCCAGCAGCTTAGAGCGAGAGCGGCCCGACTCCTACAATGAGCAGTTCTTC
CASSLERERPDSYNEQFF
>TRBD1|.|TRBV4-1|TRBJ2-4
TGCGCCAGCAGCCAAGGGACAGGCTCTTCTGCCAAAAACATTCAGTACTTC
CASSQGTGSSAKNIQYF
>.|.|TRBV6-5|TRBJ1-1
TGTGCCAGCAGTCCCAGTTACCTTAACACTGAAGCTTTCTTT
CASSPSYLNTEAFF
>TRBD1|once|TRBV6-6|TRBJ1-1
TGTGCCAGCAGGGCAGGACAGGGGAGTCTTCGCACTGAAGCTTTCTTT
CASRAGQGSLRTEAFF
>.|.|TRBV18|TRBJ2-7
TGTGCCAGCTCACCCCTGGATGGGGCCGAGCAGTACTTC
CASSPLDGAEQYF
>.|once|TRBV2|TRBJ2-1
TGTGCGCGGGGCGGTGCCTACAATGAGCAGTTCTTC
CARGGAYNEQFF
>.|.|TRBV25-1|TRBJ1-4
TGTGCCAGCAGAGTCGGGGGTAATGAAAAACTGTTTTTT
CASRVGGNEKLFF
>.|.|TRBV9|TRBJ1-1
TGTGCCAGCAGCGCCGCAGGGGAAGCTTTCTTT
CASSAAGEAFF
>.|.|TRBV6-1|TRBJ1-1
TGTGCCAGCAGTGTCGAGTTCGACAGGCGATCGATCCCTGAAGCTTTCTTT
CASSVEFDRRSIPEAFF
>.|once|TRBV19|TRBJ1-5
TGTGCCAGTCGGATCGAGGGGGTAGGCAATCAGCCCCAGCATTTT
CASRIEGVGNQPQHF
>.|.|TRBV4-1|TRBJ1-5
TGCGCCAGCAGCCTGCATGAGGATAGCAATCAGCCCCAGCATTTT
CASSLHEDSNQPQHF
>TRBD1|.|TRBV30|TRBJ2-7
TGTGCCGGGACAGGGGTTACCTACGAGCAGTACTTC
CAGTGVTYEQYF
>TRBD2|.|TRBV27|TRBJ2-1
TGTGCCAGCAGTTCCCATAGCGGGGGGCTCTGGGATGAGCAGTTCTTC
CASSSHSGGLWDEQFF
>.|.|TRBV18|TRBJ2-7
TGTGCCAGCTCACCACCGACAACCACCTACGAGCAGTACTTC
CASSPPTTTYEQYF
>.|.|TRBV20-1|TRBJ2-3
TGCAGTGCTACCGGGACAGATACGCAGTATTTT
CSATGTDTQYF
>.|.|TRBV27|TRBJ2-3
TGTGCCAGCAGTTTTACGGGGATACCAGATACGCAGTATTTT
CASSFTGIPDTQYF
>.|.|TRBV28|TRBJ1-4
TGTGCCAGCAGTTTTCGGCAGGGGCCTCTAAAACTGTTTTTT
CASSFRQGPLKLFF
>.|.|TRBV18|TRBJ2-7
TGTGCCAGCTCACCACCGGAGCGGACCTACGAGCAGTACTTC
CASSPPERTYEQYF
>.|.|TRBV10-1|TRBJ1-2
TGCGCCAGCAGTTTAAATAGTAACTATGGCTACACCTTC
CASSLNSNYGYTF
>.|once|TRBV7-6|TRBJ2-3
TGTGCCAGCAGCTTAGCATACCAGGGCACAGATACGCAGTATTTT
CASSLAYQGTDTQYF
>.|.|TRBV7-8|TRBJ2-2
TGTGCCAGCAGCTTTCCCGCCGGGGAGCTGTTTTTT
CASSFPAGELFF
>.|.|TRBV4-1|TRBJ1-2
TGCGCCAGCAGCGCTACTCAGGGTATCAATGGCTACACCTTC
CASSATQGINGYTF
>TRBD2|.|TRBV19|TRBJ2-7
TGTGCCAGTAGTCCCCAGCGGGAGGCGTCCTCCTACGAGCAGTACTTC
CASSPQREASSYEQYF
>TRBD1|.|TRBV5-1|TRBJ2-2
TGCGCCAGCAGCTTGGCCTCAGGGGGCGCAACCGGGGAGCTGTTTTTT
CASSLASGGATGELFF
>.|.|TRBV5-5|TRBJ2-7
TGTGCCAGCAGCGCCGTTCACATATCCTACGAGCAGTACTTC
CASSAVHISYEQYF
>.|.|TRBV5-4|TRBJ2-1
TGTGCCAGCAGCTCACTTCCTTCCAATGAGCAGTTCTTC
CASSSLPSNEQFF
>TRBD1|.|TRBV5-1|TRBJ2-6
TGCGCCAGTAAACAGGGGGCAACGGGGGCCAACGTCCTGACTTTC
CASKQGATGANVLTF
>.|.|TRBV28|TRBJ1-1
TGTGCCAGCAGCCCAGTTGAGGGTAACACTGAAGCTTTCTTT
CASSPVEGNTEAFF
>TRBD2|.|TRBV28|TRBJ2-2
TGTGCCAGCAGTTTGGGGGGAGGACTAGCGAACACCGGGGAGCTGTTTTTT
CASSLGGGLANTGELFF
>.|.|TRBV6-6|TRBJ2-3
TGTGCCAGCAGGCGGGCGGGTGGCGCAGATACGCAGTATTTT
CASRRAGGADTQYF
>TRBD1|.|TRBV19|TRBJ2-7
TGTGCCAGTAGCCTGGGACAGGGTACCTACGAGCAGTACTTC
CASSLGQGTYEQYF
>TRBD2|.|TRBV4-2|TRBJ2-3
TGTGCCAGCAGCTTGCGGGGGGGCGCAGATACGCAGTATTTT
CASSLRGGADTQYF
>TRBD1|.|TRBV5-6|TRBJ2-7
TGTGCCAGCAGATCGGTAGGGACAGAGCACTACGAGCAGTACTTC
CASRSVGTEHYEQYF
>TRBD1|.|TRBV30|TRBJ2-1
TGTGCCTGGAGGGGGACAGGAAGACTCCATGAGCAGTTCTTC
CAWRGTGRLHEQFF
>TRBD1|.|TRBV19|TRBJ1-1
TGTGCCGGAATTCCGGGACAGGCTTCCAACACTGAAGCTTTCTTT
CAGIPGQASNTEAFF
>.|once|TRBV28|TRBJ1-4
TGTGCCAGCAGAGGGGGGGCGGGTGAAAAACTGTTTTTT
CASRGGAGEKLFF
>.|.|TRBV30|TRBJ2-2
TGTGCCTGGAGTTCGGGATTAAACACCGGGGAGCTGTTTTTT
CAWSSGLNTGELFF
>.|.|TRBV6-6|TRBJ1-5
TGTGCCAGCAGTTACGGGGGGGGTAGCAATCAGCCCCAGCATTTT
CASSYGGGSNQPQHF
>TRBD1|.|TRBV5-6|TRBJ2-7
TGTGCCAGCAGTTCTAAACTTCAGGGGGCGATCTACGAGCAGTACTTC
CASSSKLQGAIYEQYF
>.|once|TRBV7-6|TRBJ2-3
TGTGCCAGCAGCTCTAGATTTTCGCCAGATACGCAGTATTTT
CASSSRFSPDTQYF
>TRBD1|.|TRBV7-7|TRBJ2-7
TGTGCTAGCAGCTTAGGTTTCGGACAGGGGTACGAGCAGTACTTC
CASSLGFGQGYEQYF
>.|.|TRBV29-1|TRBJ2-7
TGCAGCGTTGAATCCGACAGGTTCTCCTACGAGCAGTACTTC
CSVESDRFSYEQYF
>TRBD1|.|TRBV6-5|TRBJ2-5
TGTGCCAGTAACCAGGGGGCAGGAGAGACCCAGTACTTC
CASNQGAGETQYF
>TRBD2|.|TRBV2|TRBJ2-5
TGTGCCAGCAGGGAACTACTAGCGGCGGAGACCCAGTACTTC
CASRELLAAETQYF
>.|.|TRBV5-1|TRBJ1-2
TGCGCCAGCAGCTTGGGGACAAGAAACTATGGCTACACCTTC
CASSLGTRNYGYTF
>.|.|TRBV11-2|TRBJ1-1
TGTGCCAGCAGCTTAGGGAGGGTGGAACCAAACCAATTT
CASSLGRVEPNQF
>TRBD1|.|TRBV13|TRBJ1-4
TGTGCCAGCAGCCCCCGAGGGACAGGTAATGAAAAACTGTTTTTT
CASSPRGTGNEKLFF
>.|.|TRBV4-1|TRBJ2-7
TGCGCCAGCAGCCAAGCGGGGGACCTCTACGAGCAGTACTTC
CASSQAGDLYEQYF
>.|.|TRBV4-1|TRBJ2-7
TGCGCCAGCAGCCAAGAGCCAGGGGTCAACGAGCAGTACTTC
CASSQEPGVNEQYF